The present T cell receptor (beta chain) was sequenced within a study of cytomegalovirus exposure and HLA in healthy donors. PCR primers comprised 60 Vbeta and 13 Jbeta primers. Repertoires were generated with immunoSEQ multiplex PCR, while TCRdb's copy carries only in-frame clones and drops some. The data hold about 130,000 clones, with roughly 82% observed a single time. Study-level findings and limits: Earlier results showed most TCR beta V segments being productive about 87% or about 30% of the time. The listing of fewer than 200 TCR beta chains classed them as cytomegalovirus-associated. There was a cluster of highly shared sequence variants that was likely a sequencing artifact. TRBV6-2, TRBV6-3 and some other V segments were excluded as indistinguishable.

CDR1 is SGHAT, CDR2 FQNNGV, per germline. V gave up 1 base and J gave up 5 bases; unmatched junction bases: 9. This CDR3 has 19 amino acids. About this clone: Its antigen is currently unknown.

The sequence came from a male donor in good health and CMV-seropositive. The chain is built from TRBV11-2 and TRBJ2-1, with 15 bases fitting TRBD2. The sequencing input was PBMCs. The CDR3 DNA follows: TGTGCCAGCAGCTTAGGTTCCCGGACTAGCGGGAGGGGACACAATGAGCAGTTCTTC. Translation gives CASSLGSRTSGRGHNEQFF.